The rows below give T cell receptor beta chains drawn from one sample of a study of blood T cell repertoires in COVID-19. Clones were read by immunoSEQ multiplex PCR, and TCRdb kept only the in-frame ones, dropping some. The repertoire holds 200,000 to 250,000 clones, with roughly 84% as singletons. The sequencing input was peripheral blood. Receptor source: a woman aged 80 or over with active or convalescent COVID-19. Both conserved end residues are part of each CDR3. A D gene is named only where the DNA matches it firmly.

V	D	J	CDR3
TRBV5-1	.	TRBJ2-7	CASSFGGDDEQYF
TRBV2	TRBD1	TRBJ2-1	CASSDPGQGNNEQFF
TRBV11-3	.	TRBJ2-5	CASSPVGQPAKETQYF
TRBV3-1/TRBV3-2	TRBD1	TRBJ1-3	CASSPTLTGRGNTIYF
TRBV11-1	TRBD1	TRBJ1-1	CASTAGGMMDTEAFF
TRBV30	.	TRBJ2-5	CAWGSGLETQYF
TRBV5-1	TRBD1	TRBJ1-4	CASSDGQGASEKLFF
TRBV5-1	.	TRBJ2-2	CASSLTGQNTGELFF
TRBV5-1	.	TRBJ2-1	CASSLARGSGYNEQFF
TRBV3-1/TRBV3-2	.	TRBJ2-6	CASSLRGSGVSGANVLTF
TRBV4-1	.	TRBJ2-7	CASSQGLTGRSYEQYF
TRBV28	TRBD1	TRBJ1-5	CASSSPGTGGLQPQHF
TRBV19	TRBD2	TRBJ2-1	CASSPVPGLAINEQFF
TRBV7-2	TRBD1	TRBJ1-1	CASSLDRGRAEAFF
TRBV6-5	TRBD1	TRBJ1-6	CASRRETRGHSPLHF
TRBV7-9	.	TRBJ2-5	CASSPTSGETQYF
TRBV29-1	.	TRBJ1-1	CSVKLDSARNTEAFF
TRBV18	.	TRBJ2-5	CASSPLAHGGETQYF
TRBV6-2/TRBV6-3	.	TRBJ2-7	CASSLLAYEQYF
TRBV12-5	TRBD1	TRBJ1-1	CASRPDRGWGTEAFF
TRBV3-1/TRBV3-2	TRBD2	.	CASRGGRGEQYF
TRBV7-9	.	TRBJ1-1	CASSPRENTEAFF
TRBV7-2	TRBD1	TRBJ1-3	CASSLVAGGGNTIYF
TRBV30	TRBD1	TRBJ1-6	CAWGQGSNSPLHF